One and the same sample provided the 3 T cell receptor beta chains below, sequenced in a study of blood T cell repertoires in COVID-19. The method was immunoSEQ multiplex PCR; TCRdb's version includes in-frame clones alone and lacks a portion of them. The table has roughly 120,000 clones, more than 80% seen once. Sequencing input: peripheral blood. The source is an elderly woman with COVID-19, enrolled during active disease.

The chain combines TRBV10-3 with TRBJ2-3, with D possibly TRBD1 on 6 matching bases. Germline V lookup: CDR1 ENHRY, CDR2 SYGVKD. CDR3 size: 14 residues. The V and J ends lost 10 bases and 0 bases respectively, with 14 bases between them. Written as DNA, the CDR3 is TGTGCCACGACACCGGACAGTAGCACAGATACGCAGTATTTT. Translated, it gives CATTPDSSTDTQYF.

The V call is TRBV6-5, the J call TRBJ1-5, with 8 bases lining up with TRBD1. Trimming took 6 bases from V and 3 from J; bases not matched to a gene: 4. Germline V lookup: CDR1 MNHEY, CDR2 SVGAGI. This CDR3 has 14 residues. In nucleotides, the CDR3 is TGTGCCAGCAGCTGGACAGGGTTCAATCAGCCCCAGCATTTT. It encodes CASSWTGFNQPQHF.

The rearrangement links TRBV28 to TRBJ1-4; D might be TRBD1 (5 bases). Germline V gives CDR1 MDHEN, CDR2 SYDVKM. The CDR3 sequence is 14 residues long. V dropped 2 bases and J dropped 8 bases, with 12 bases sitting between them. In nucleotides, the CDR3 is TGTGCCAGCAGTTTAAGGCAGGGAGGAGAAAAACTGTTTTTT. Translating it yields CASSLRQGGEKLFF. Complete variable domain (other parts from reference TRBV28 and TRBJ1-4): DVKVTQSSRYLVKRTGEKVFLECVQDMDHENMFWYRQDPGLGLRLIYFSYDVKMKEKGDIPEGYSVSREKKERFSLILESASTNQTSMYLCASSLRQGGEKLFFGSGTQLSVL.